This TCR beta chain was documented in a study of cytomegalovirus exposure and HLA in healthy donors. Study-wide results and limits: There were some V segments, including TRBV6-2 and TRBV6-3, excluded as indistinguishable.

Worth noting for this clone: Its cognate antigen is unknown.

The CDR3 length is 16 residues. Trimming removed 1 base from V and 2 bases from J; junction bases left unmatched: 3. Germline loops: CDR1 GTSNPN, CDR2 SVGIG (reference sequence). 60 Vbeta and 13 Jbeta primers were used in PCR. Sequencing used immunoSEQ multiplex PCR; TCRdb keeps in-frame clones, though not all of them. Of 150,000 or so clones listed, around 77% are singletons. This clonotype was obtained from a woman younger than 45 in good health and CMV-seronegative. The chain combines TRBV30 with TRBJ2-3; 13 positions match TRBD2. Sequencing was performed on PBMCs. CDR3 sequence (DNA): TGTGCCTGGAGTGAGGGACTAGCGGGGACCACAGATACGCAGTATTTT. The encoded protein is CAWSEGLAGTTDTQYF.